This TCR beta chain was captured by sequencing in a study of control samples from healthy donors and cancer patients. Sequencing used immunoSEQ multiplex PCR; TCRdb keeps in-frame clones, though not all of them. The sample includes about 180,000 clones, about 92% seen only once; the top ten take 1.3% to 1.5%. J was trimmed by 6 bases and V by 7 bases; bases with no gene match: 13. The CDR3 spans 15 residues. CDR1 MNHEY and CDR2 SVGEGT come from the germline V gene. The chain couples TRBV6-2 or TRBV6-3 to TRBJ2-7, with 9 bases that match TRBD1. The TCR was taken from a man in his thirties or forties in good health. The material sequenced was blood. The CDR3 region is CASTPLGQGSPEQYF. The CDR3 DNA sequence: TGTGCCAGCACCCCGTTAGGACAGGGGTCTCCCGAGCAGTACTTC.